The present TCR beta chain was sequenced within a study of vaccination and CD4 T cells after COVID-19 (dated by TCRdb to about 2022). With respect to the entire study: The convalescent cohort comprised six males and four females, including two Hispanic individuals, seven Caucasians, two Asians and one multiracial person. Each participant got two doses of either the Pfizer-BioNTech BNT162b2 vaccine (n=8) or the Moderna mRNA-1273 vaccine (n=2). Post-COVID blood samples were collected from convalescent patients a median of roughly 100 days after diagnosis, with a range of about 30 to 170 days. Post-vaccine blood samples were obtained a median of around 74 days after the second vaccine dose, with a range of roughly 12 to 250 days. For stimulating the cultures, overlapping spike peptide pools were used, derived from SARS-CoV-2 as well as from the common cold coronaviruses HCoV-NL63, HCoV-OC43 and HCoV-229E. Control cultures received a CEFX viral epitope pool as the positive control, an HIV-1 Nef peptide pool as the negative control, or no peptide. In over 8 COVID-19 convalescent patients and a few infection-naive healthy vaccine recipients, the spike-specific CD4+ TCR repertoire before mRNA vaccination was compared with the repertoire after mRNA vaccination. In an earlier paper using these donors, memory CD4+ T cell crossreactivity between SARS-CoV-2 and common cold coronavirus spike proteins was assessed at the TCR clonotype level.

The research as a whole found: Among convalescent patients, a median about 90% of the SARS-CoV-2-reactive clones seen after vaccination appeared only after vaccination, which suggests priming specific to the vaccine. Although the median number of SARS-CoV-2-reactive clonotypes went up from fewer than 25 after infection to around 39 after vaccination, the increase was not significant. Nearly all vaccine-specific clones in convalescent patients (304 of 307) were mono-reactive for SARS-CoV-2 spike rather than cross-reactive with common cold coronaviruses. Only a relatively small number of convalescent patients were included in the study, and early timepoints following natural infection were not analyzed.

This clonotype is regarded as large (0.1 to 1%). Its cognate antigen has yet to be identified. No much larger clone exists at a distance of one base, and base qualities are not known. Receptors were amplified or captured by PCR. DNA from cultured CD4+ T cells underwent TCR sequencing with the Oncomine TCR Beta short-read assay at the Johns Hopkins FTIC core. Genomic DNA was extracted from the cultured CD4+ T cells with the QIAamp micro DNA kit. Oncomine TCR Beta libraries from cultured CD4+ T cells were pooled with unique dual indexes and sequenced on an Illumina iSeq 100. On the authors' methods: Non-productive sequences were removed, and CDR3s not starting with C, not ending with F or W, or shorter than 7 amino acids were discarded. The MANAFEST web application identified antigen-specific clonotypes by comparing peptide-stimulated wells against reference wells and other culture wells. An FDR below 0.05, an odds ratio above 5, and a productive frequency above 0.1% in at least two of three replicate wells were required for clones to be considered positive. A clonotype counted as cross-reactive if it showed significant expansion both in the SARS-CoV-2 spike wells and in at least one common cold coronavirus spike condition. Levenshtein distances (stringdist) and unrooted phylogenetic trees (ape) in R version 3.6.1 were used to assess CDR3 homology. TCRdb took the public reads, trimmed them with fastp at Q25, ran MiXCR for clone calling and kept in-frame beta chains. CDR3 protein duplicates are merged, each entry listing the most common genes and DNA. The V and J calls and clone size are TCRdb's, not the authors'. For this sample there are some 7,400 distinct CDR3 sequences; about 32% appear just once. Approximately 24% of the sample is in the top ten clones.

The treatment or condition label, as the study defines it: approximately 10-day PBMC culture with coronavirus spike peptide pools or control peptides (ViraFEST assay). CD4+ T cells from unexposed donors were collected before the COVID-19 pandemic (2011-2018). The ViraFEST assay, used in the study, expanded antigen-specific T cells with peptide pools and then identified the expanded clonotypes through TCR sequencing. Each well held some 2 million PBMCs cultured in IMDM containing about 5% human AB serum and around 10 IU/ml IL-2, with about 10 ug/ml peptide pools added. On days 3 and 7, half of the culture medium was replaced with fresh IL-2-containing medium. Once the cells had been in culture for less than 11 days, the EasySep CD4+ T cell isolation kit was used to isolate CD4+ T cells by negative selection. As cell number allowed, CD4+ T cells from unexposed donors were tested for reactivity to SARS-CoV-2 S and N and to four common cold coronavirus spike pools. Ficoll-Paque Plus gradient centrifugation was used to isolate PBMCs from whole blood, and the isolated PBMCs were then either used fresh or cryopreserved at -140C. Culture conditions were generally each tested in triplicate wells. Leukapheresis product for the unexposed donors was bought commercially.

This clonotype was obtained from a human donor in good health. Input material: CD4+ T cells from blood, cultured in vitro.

This receptor carries the CDR3 CASSLKSSSYEQYF. The sequenced DNA is TGTGCCAGCAGCTTAAAATCAAGCTCCTACGAGCAGTACTTC. The chain uses TRBV7-2 and TRBJ2-7, with no reliable assignment of the D segment. The CDR1 and CDR2 encoded by the germline V gene are SGHTA and FQGNSA. CDR3 length: 14 amino acids, cysteine to phenylalanine. Just the 42-base CDR3 DNA is kept, in frame starting at base 1. V is cut by 2 bases and J by 0 bases, and the space between the germline ends is 8 bases.